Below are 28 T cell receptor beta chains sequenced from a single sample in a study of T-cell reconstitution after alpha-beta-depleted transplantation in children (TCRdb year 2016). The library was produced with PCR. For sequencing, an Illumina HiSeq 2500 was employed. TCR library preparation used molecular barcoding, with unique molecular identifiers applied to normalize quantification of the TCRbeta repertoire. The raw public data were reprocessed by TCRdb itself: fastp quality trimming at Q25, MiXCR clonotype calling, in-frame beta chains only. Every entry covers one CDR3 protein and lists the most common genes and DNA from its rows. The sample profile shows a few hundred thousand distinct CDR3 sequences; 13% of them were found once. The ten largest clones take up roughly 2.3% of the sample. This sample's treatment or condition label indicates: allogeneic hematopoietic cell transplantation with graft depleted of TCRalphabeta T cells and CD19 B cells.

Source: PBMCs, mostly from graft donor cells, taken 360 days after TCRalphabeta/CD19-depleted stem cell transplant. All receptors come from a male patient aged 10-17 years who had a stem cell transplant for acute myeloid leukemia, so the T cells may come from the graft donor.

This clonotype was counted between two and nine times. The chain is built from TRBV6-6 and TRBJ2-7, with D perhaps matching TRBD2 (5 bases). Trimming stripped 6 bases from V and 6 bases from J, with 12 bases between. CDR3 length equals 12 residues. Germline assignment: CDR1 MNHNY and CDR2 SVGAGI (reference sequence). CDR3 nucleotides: TGTGCCAGCAGCAAAACGGGGATCGAGCAGTACTTC. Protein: CASSKTGIEQYF.

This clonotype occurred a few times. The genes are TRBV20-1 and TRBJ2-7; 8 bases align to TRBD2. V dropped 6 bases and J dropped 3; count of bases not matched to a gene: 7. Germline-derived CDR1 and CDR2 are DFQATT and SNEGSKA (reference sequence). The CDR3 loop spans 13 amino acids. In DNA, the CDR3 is TGCAGTGCCAATAGCGGGAACTTCTACGAGCAGTACTTC. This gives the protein CSANSGNFYEQYF.

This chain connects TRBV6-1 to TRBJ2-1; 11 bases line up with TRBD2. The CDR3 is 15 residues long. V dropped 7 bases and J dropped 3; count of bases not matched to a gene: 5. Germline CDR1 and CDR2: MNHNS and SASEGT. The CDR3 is CASTQGTSGYNEQFF. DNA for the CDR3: TGTGCCAGCACCCAGGGGACTAGCGGCTACAATGAGCAGTTCTTC.

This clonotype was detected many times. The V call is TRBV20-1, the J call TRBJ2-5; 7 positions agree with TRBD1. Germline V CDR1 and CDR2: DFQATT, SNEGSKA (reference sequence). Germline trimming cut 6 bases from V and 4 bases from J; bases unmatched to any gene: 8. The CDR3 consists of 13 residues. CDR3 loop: CSAGTGDPETQYF. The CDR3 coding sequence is TGCAGTGCGGGAACAGGGGACCCAGAGACCCAGTACTTC.

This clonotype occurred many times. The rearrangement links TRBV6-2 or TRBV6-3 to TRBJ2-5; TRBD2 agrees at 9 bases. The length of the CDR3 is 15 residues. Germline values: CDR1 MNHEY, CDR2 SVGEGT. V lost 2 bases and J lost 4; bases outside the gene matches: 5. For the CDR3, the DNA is TGTGCCAGCAGTTACCAGGGACTAGCCCGAGAGACCCAGTACTTC. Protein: CASSYQGLARETQYF.

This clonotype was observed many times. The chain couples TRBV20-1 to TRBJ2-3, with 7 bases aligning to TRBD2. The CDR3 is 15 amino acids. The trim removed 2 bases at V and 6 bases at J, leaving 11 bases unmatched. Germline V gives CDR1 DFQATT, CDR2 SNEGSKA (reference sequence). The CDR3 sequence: CSARRRGGGLDTQYF. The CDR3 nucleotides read TGCAGTGCTAGACGTCGTGGCGGGGGACTTGATACGCAGTATTTT.

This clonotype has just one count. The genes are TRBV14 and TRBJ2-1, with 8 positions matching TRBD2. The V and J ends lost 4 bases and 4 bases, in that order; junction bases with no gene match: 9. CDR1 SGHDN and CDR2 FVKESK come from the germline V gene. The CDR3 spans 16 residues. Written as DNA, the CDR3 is TGTGCCAGCAGCCCCTCATGGGGACTAGTGTACAATGAGCAGTTCTTC. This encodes CASSPSWGLVYNEQFF.

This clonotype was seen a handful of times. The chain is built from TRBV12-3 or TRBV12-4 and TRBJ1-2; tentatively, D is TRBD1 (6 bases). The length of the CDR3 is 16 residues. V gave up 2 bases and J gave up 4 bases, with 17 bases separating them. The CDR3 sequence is CASSLYLGGQSYGYTF. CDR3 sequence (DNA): TGTGCCAGCAGTTTATATTTGGGGGGACAATCCTATGGCTACACCTTC.

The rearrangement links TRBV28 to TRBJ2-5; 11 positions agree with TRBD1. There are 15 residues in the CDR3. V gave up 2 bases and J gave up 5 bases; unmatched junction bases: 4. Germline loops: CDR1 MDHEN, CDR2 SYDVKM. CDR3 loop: CASSLRTGGGETQYF. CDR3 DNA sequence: TGTGCCAGCAGTTTAAGGACAGGGGGCGGGGAGACCCAGTACTTC.

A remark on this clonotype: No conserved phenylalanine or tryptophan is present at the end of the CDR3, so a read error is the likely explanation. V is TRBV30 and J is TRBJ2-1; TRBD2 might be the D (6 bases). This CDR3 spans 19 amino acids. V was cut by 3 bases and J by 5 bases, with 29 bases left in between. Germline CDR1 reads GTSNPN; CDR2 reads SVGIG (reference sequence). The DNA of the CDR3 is TGTGCCTGGAGGGCCCCTCCGGCGCGGGGTGGCGGAGGACACAATGAGCAGTTCCTC. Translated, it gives CAWRAPPARGGGGHNEQFL.

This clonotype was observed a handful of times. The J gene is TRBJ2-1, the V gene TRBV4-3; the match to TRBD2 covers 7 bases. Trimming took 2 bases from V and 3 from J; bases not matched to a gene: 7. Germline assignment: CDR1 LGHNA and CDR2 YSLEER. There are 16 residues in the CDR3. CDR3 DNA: TGCGCCAGCAGCCAATTAAGCGGGAATCGCTACAATGAGCAGTTCTTC. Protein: CASSQLSGNRYNEQFF.

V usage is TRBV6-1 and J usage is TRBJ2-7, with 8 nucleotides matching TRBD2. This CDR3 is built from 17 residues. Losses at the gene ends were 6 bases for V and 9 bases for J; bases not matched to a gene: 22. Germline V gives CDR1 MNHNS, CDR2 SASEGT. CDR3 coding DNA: TGTGCCAGCAGCCCCTCGGGGGGAGCGGGAGTCCACCTTAGGCAGTACTTC. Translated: CASSPSGGAGVHLRQYF.

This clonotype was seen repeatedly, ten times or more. CDR3: CASSLAGSHSNQPQHF. The DNA of the CDR3 is TGTGCCAGCAGTTTAGCTGGCAGCCATAGCAATCAGCCCCAGCATTTT. The chain couples TRBV12-3 or TRBV12-4 to TRBJ1-5; unclear D gene. The CDR3 runs to 16 residues. Trimming stripped 0 bases from V and 0 bases from J, with 9 bases between.

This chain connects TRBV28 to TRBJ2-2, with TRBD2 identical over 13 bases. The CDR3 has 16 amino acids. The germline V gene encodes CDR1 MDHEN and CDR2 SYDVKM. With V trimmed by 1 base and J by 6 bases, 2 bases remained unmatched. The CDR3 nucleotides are TGTGCCAGCAGTTTATTACTAGCGGGAGGGCCCGGGGAGCTGTTTTTT. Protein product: CASSLLLAGGPGELFF. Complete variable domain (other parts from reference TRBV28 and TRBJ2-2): DVKVTQSSRYLVKRTGEKVFLECVQDMDHENMFWYRQDPGLGLRLIYFSYDVKMKEKGDIPEGYSVSREKKERFSLILESASTNQTSMYLCASSLLLAGGPGELFFGEGSRLTVL.

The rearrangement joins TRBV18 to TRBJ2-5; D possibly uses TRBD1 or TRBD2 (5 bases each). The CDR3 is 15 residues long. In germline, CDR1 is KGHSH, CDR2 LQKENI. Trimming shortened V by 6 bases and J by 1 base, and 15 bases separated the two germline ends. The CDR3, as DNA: TGTGCCAGCTCCCCCCAGAGGGGCCTCCAAGAGACCCAGTACTTC. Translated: CASSPQRGLQETQYF.

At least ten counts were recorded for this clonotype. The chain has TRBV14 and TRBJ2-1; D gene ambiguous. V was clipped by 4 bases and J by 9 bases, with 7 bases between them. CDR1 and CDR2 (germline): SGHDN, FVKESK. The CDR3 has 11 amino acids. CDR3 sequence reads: CASSLFGEQFF. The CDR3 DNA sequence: TGTGCCAGCAGCCTTTTCGGTGAGCAGTTCTTC.

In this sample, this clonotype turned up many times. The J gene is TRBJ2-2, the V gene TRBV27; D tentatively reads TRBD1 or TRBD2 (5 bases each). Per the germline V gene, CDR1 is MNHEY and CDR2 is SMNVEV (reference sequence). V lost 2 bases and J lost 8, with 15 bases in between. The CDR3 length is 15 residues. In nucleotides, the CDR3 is TGTGCCAGCAGTTTAAGGGACCTAGGGAAAGGGGAGCTGTTTTTT. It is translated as CASSLRDLGKGELFF.

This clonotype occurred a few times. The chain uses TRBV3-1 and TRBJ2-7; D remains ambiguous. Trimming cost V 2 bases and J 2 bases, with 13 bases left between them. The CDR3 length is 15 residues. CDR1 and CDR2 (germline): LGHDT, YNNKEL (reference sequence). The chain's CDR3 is CASSQKWAPPYEQYF. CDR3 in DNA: TGTGCCAGCAGCCAAAAGTGGGCCCCACCCTACGAGCAGTACTTC.

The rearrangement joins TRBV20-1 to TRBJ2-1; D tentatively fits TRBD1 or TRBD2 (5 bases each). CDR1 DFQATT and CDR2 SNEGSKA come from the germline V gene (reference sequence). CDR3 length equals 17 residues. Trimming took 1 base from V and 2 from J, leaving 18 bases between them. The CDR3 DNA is TGCAGTGCTAGAGCTCCATTGGTAGGGACCGCCTACAATGAGCAGTTCTTC. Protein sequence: CSARAPLVGTAYNEQFF.

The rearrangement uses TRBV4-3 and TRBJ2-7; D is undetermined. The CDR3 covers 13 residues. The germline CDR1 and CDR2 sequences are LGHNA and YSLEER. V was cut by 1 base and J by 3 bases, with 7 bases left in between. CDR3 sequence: CASSQVRNYEQYF. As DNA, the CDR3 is TGCGCCAGCAGCCAAGTGAGGAACTACGAGCAGTACTTC.

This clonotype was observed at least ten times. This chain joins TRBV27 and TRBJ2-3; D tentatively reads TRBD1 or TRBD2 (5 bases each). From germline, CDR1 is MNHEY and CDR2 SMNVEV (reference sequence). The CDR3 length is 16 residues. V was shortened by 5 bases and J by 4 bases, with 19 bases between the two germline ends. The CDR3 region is CASSPWTPQGADTQYF. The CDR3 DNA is TGTGCCAGCAGTCCTTGGACTCCCCAGGGAGCAGATACGCAGTATTTT.

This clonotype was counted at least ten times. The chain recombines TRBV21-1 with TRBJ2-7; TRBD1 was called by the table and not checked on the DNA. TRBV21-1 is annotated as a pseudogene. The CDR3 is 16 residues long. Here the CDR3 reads CASSARTGAASYEQYF. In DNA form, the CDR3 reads TGTGCCAGCAGCGCGAGGACAGGGGCGGCCTCCTACGAGCAGTACTTC.

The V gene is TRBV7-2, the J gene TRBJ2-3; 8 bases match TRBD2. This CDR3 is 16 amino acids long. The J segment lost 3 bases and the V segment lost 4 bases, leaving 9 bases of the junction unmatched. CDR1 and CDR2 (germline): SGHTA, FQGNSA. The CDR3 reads CASSYERGGRTDTQYF. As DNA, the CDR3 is TGTGCCAGCAGCTACGAGCGGGGCGGGAGGACAGATACGCAGTATTTT. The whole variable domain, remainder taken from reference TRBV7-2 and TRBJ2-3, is GAGVSQSPSNKVTEKGKDVELRCDPISGHTALYWYRQSLGQGLEFLIYFQGNSAPDKSGLPSDRFSAERTGGSVSTLTIQRTQQEDSAVYLCASSYERGGRTDTQYFGPGTRLTVL.

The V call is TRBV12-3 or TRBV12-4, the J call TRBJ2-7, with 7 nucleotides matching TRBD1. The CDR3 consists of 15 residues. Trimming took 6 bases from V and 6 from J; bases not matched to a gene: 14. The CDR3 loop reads CASSSSAFPGGEQYF. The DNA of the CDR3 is TGTGCCAGCAGCTCCTCGGCCTTTCCAGGGGGCGAGCAGTACTTC.

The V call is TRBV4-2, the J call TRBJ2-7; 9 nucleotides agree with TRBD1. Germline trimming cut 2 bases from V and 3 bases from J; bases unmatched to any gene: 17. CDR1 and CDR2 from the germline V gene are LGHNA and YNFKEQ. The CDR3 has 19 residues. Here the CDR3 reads CASSQIRRTGDSFVYEQYF. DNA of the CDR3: TGTGCCAGCAGCCAAATCAGAAGGACAGGGGATAGCTTCGTCTACGAGCAGTACTTC.

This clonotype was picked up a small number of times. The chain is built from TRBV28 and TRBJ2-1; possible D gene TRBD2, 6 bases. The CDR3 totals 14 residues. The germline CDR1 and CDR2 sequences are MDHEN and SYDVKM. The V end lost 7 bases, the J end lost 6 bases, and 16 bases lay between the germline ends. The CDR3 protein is CASTSRGRLNEQFF. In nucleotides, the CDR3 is TGTGCCAGCACCTCGCGGGGAAGGCTCAATGAGCAGTTCTTC.

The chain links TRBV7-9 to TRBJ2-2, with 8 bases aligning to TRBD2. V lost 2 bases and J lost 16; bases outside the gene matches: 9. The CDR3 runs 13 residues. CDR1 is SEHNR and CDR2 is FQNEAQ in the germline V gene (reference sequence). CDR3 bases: TGTGCCAGCAGCTTATACAGCGGGAGTGCTTCGTTTTTT. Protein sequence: CASSLYSGSASFF.

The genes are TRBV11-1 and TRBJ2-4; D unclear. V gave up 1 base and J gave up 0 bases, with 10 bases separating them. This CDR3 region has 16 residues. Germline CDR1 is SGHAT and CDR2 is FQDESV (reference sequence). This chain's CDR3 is CASSLEPGVAKNIQYF. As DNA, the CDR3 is TGTGCCAGCAGCTTAGAACCAGGTGTAGCCAAAAACATTCAGTACTTC.